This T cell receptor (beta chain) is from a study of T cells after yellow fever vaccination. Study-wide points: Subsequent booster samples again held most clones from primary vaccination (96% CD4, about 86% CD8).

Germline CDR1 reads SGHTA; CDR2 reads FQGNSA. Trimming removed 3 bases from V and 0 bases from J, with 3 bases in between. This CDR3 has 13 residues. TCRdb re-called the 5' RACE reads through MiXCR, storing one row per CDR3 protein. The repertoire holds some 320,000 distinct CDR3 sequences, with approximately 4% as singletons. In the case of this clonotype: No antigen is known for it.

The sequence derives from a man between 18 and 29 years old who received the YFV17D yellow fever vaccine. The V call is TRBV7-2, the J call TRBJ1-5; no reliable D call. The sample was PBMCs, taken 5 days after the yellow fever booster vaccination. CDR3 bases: TGTGCCAGCAGCTTTAGTAGCAATCAGCCCCAGCATTTT. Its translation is CASSFSSNQPQHF.